The clone carrying this TCR beta chain occurred a few times. Its antigen is not identified. The sample originates from a study of beta chain features in type 1 diabetes. What was sequenced were expressed TCRB transcripts, since all of the isolated RNA had been reverse transcribed. Assay: immunoSEQ multiplex PCR; the TCRdb copy retains only in-frame clones and omits some. This table holds more than 300,000 clones, around 12% found once. V dropped 6 bases and J dropped 2 bases, with 10 bases sitting between them. Germline loops: CDR1 MNHEY, CDR2 SMNVEV (reference sequence). This CDR3 contains 13 residues. General study findings and limits: Researchers reported that naive, central memory and Treg TCRB repertoires appeared more similar in patients than in healthy donors.

Sequenced: naive CD4+ T cells from blood. The source is a man aged 18-30 years in good health. V usage is TRBV27 and J usage is TRBJ1-2; D remains ambiguous. The CDR3 loop is CASRSSTNYGYTF. CDR3 coding DNA: TGTGCCAGCAGATCTAGTACAAACTATGGCTACACCTTC.